The subject of this entry is one TCR beta chain. Trimming cost V 6 bases and J 4 bases; bases outside gene matches: 15. CDR3 length equals 17 residues. Germline values: CDR1 SQVTM, CDR2 ANQGSEA. The data stem from a study of PD-L1 blockade in urothelial cancer. Background on the study: The median T cell count in blood samples was over 140,000.

Sequenced by immunoSEQ multiplex PCR; TCRdb stores in-frame clones only, minus some. The sample records approximately 46,000 clones, 87% being singletons. Sample: PBMCs, taken around atezolizumab (anti-PD-L1) treatment. The chain combines TRBV29-1 with TRBJ2-5; the match to TRBD2 covers 12 bases. The TCR originated in a man between 60 and 70 years old with urothelial cancer. This chain's CDR3 is CSVEPLLAGGRRETQYF. The CDR3 DNA reads TGCAGCGTCGAGCCCTTGCTAGCGGGGGGGCGGAGAGAGACCCAGTACTTC.